The 32 T cell receptor beta chains in this list originate from one sample, sequenced in a study of blood T cell repertoires in COVID-19. Profiling relied on immunoSEQ multiplex PCR, and the TCRdb table lists in-frame clones only, not all of them. The repertoire holds some 230,000 clones, with just under 85% as singletons. Sequencing used PBMCs or T cells enriched from blood (not recorded which). The receptors were sampled from a woman aged 40 to 55 with acute COVID-19.

The rearrangement joins TRBV6-5 to TRBJ2-5; D may be TRBD1 (6 bases). This CDR3 contains 15 residues. V was clipped by 6 bases and J by 0 bases, with 14 bases between them. Germline-derived CDR1 and CDR2 are MNHEY and SVGAGI. CDR3 amino acids: CASSLDRMYQETQYF. CDR3 bases: TGTGCCAGCAGCTTGGACAGAATGTACCAAGAGACCCAGTACTTC.

The V and J genes are TRBV11-2 and TRBJ2-7; D gene ambiguous. Germline V gene data show CDR1 as SGHAT and CDR2 as FQNNGV. This CDR3 region has 14 residues. Trimming removed 1 base from V and 0 bases from J, with 7 bases in between. The chain's CDR3 is CASSLAGYSYEQYF. CDR3 DNA sequence: TGTGCCAGCAGCTTAGCCGGTTACTCCTACGAGCAGTACTTC.

This clone has a single count. DNA of the CDR3: TGTGCCAGCAGTTTATTGTACCCAACCGGGGGGGGAGCTTTCTTT. Its protein product is CASSLLYPTGGGAFF. J is TRBJ1-1 and V is TRBV28, with D possibly TRBD1 on 5 matching bases. Germline-derived CDR1 and CDR2 are MDHEN and SYDVKM. This CDR3 is 15 amino acids long. V lost 1 base to trimming and J lost 10 bases, with 19 bases between them.

The V call is TRBV15, the J call TRBJ1-6, with TRBD1 matching over 10 bases. V shed 6 bases, J shed 7 bases, and the junction held 9 bases outside the gene matches. The length of the CDR3 is 16 residues. The germline gives CDR1 LNHNV, CDR2 YYDKDF (reference sequence). CDR3 loop: CATRPEPGQGNSPLHF. The CDR3 DNA reads as TGTGCCACCAGACCTGAACCGGGACAGGGGAATTCACCCCTCCACTTT.

This clone was detected a few times. This chain joins TRBV5-1 and TRBJ2-1, with 11 bases lining up with TRBD2. CDR3 length equals 14 residues. Per germline, CDR1 SGHRS and CDR2 YFSETQ. V was pared by 5 bases and J by 6 bases, with 4 bases of the junction left unmatched. In DNA, the CDR3 is TGCGCCAGCAGTTCCGGGACTAGCGGCAATGAGCAGTTCTTC. It yields the protein CASSSGTSGNEQFF.

CDR3 nucleotide sequence: TGTGCCAGCAGCCAAGACCAAGGGGGCACTGAAGCTTTCTTT. It yields the protein CASSQDQGGTEAFF. V usage is TRBV3-1 (or the pseudogene TRBV3-2) and J usage is TRBJ1-1, with D possibly TRBD1 on 6 matching bases. V was cut by 0 bases and J by 4 bases, with 9 bases left in between. The CDR3 runs to 14 residues. Germline values: CDR1 LGHDT, CDR2 YNNKEL (reference sequence).

This clone was seen a handful of times. The CDR3 nucleotides read TGTGCCAGCTCACAAATTAGCGGTCAAGAGACCCAGTACTTC. As protein: CASSQISGQETQYF. The chain joins TRBV18 to TRBJ2-5; TRBD2 is a possible D gene (6 bases). Germline V lookup: CDR1 KGHSH, CDR2 LQKENI. The ends were cut back, 4 bases at V and 2 bases at J, with 11 bases in the middle. The CDR3 is made up of 14 amino acids.

The rearrangement joins TRBV11-3 to TRBJ1-3; D perhaps matches TRBD1 (6 bases). Germline V CDR1 and CDR2: SGHNT, YENEEA. V was clipped by 3 bases and J by 3 bases, with 18 bases between them. The CDR3 is made up of 17 amino acids. CDR3 nucleotide sequence: TGTGCCAGCAGCTTGGGGTCCGGGACACTGAATGGAAACACCATATATTTT. This codes for CASSLGSGTLNGNTIYF.

In this sample, this clone turned up once. The V call is TRBV19, the J call TRBJ1-4, with D possibly TRBD1 on 5 matching bases. V shed 7 bases and J shed 8 bases, with 8 bases lying between them. Germline V gene data show CDR1 as LNHDA and CDR2 as SQIVND (reference sequence). The CDR3 spans 11 residues. Here the CDR3 reads CASTAGEKLFF. In DNA form, the CDR3 reads TGTGCCAGTACCGCAGGGGAAAAACTGTTTTTT.

In its sample, this clone was seen many times. V is TRBV5-1 and J is TRBJ1-3, with D unresolved. This CDR3 has 15 amino acids. Trimming took off 0 bases at V and 4 bases at J, with 11 bases between the two ends. Germline CDR1 is SGHRS and CDR2 is YFSETQ. CDR3 loop: CASSLDWAGGNTIYF. The CDR3 DNA reads as TGCGCCAGCAGCTTGGATTGGGCGGGCGGAAACACCATATATTTT.

This chain links TRBV10-1 with TRBJ2-5; 7 positions agree with TRBD1. Unmatched junction bases numbered 1, after V lost 0 bases and J lost 3 bases. The CDR3 totals 14 residues. Germline CDR1 WNHNN, CDR2 SYGVQD (reference sequence). The CDR3 DNA reads as TGCGCCAGCAGTGAGTCGACAGGGAAAGAGACCCAGTACTTC. Residues: CASSESTGKETQYF.

This clone appeared once. The chain uses TRBV25-1 and TRBJ2-5; 7 bases line up with TRBD1. Germline lookup yields CDR1 MGHDK and CDR2 SYGVNS. V was clipped by 0 bases and J by 3 bases; unmatched bases: 4. The CDR3 loop spans 15 amino acids. The CDR3 loop is CASSEYGTAEETQYF. CDR3 DNA sequence: TGTGCCAGCAGTGAATACGGGACAGCCGAAGAGACCCAGTACTTC.

The V call is TRBV30, the J call TRBJ2-5; 7 nucleotides agree with TRBD1. With 4 bases clipped from V and 5 bases from J, the junction kept 7 bases outside the gene matches. Germline CDR1 and CDR2: GTSNPN and SVGIG (reference sequence). The CDR3 is 13 amino acids. In DNA form, the CDR3 reads TGTGCCTGGACGACAGGGTCCTGGGAGACCCAGTACTTC. Its protein product is CAWTTGSWETQYF.

The chain couples TRBV20-1 to TRBJ2-5; 10 bases are a match to TRBD2. Germline assignment: CDR1 DFQATT and CDR2 SNEGSKA (reference sequence). The V gene end was trimmed by 3 bases and the J gene end by 4 bases; junction bases not matched to a gene: 8. This CDR3 has 15 residues. CDR3 nucleotide sequence: TGCAGTGCTAGTGGGACTAGCGTCCGTACAGAGACCCAGTACTTC. Residues: CSASGTSVRTETQYF.

The CDR3 DNA follows: TGCGCCAGCAGCTTGGTTGGAGGGGGCATCGACGAGCAGTACTTC. Protein sequence: CASSLVGGGIDEQYF. The genes are TRBV5-1 and TRBJ2-7; D possibly corresponds to TRBD1 (7 bases). Germline V gene lookup returns CDR1 SGHRS and CDR2 YFSETQ. Trimming left V 0 bases short and J 5 bases short, with 15 bases between. This CDR3 has 15 residues.

The chain links TRBV11-3 to TRBJ2-7, with no clear D. The CDR3 extends over 10 amino acids. Germline V gene lookup returns CDR1 SGHNT and CDR2 YENEEA. V dropped 5 bases and J dropped 3 bases, with 2 bases sitting between them. The CDR3 is CASSLYEQYF. CDR3 nucleotide sequence: TGTGCCAGCAGCCTCTACGAGCAGTACTTC.

The chain is built from TRBV4-2 and TRBJ1-3, with D possibly TRBD1 on 5 matching bases. The length of the CDR3 is 17 residues. CDR1 and CDR2 (germline): LGHNA, YNFKEQ. V lost 1 base and J 1 base, leaving 14 bases between the germline ends. CDR3 in amino acids: CASSQVALTASGNTIYF. The DNA of the CDR3 is TGTGCCAGCAGCCAAGTTGCGTTGACAGCGTCTGGAAACACCATATATTTT.

The chain combines TRBV29-1 with TRBJ2-1, with D possibly TRBD1 on 7 matching bases. V was pared by 7 bases and J by 3 bases, with 16 bases between. Per germline, CDR1 SQVTM and CDR2 ANQGSEA. The CDR3 runs 14 residues. CDR3 sequence (DNA): TGCAGCGCCGGAGGGGGCCAGATCTACAATGAGCAGTTCTTC. Encoded protein: CSAGGGQIYNEQFF.

The rearrangement joins TRBV28 to TRBJ1-1; D call uncertain. The CDR3 is 14 amino acids. Trimming took off 7 bases at V and 0 bases at J, with 12 bases between the two ends. Germline lookup yields CDR1 MDHEN and CDR2 SYDVKM. The CDR3 DNA sequence: TGTGCCAGCAAGTGGACGGGAGTGAACACTGAAGCTTTCTTT. Protein sequence: CASKWTGVNTEAFF.

The chain employs TRBV7-9 and TRBJ1-2; weak D call: TRBD1 (6 bases). CDR1 and CDR2 (germline): SEHNR, FQNEAQ (reference sequence). V was pared by 5 bases and J by 3 bases, with 16 bases between. The CDR3 sequence is 15 residues long. In DNA, the CDR3 is TGTGCCAGCAGCGCCCTGGCAGGGGCGGACTATGGCTACACCTTC. It specifies CASSALAGADYGYTF.

CDR3 residues: CASRDRDRDTEAFF. CDR3 sequence (DNA): TGTGCCAGCAGGGACCGGGACAGGGACACTGAAGCTTTCTTT. The V call is TRBV27, the J call TRBJ1-1, with 9 bases matching TRBD1. The CDR3 extends over 14 amino acids. The germline V gene has CDR1 MNHEY and CDR2 SMNVEV (reference sequence). J gave up 3 bases and V 6 bases, and 5 bases lay outside the gene matches.

The genes are TRBV7-9 and TRBJ1-1; 10 bases are a match to TRBD1. The J segment lost 4 bases and the V segment lost 6 bases, leaving 5 bases of the junction unmatched. CDR3 length equals 14 residues. CDR1 and CDR2 from the germline V gene are SEHNR and FQNEAQ (reference sequence). The CDR3 reads CASRGDRGGTEAFF. The CDR3 DNA reads TGTGCCAGCAGAGGGGACAGGGGTGGCACTGAAGCTTTCTTT.

This clone was observed once. This chain uses TRBV28 with TRBJ2-1; 7 bases match TRBD2. CDR1 and CDR2 (germline): MDHEN, SYDVKM. CDR3 size: 15 residues. J was trimmed by 7 bases and V by 2 bases; bases with no gene match: 8. The CDR3 nucleotides are TGTGCCAGCAGTTTAATCGGACTAGAGAAAAATGAGCAGTTCTTC. This sequence encodes CASSLIGLEKNEQFF.

The chain has TRBV2 and TRBJ1-5, with D possibly matching TRBD1 (6 bases). The germline CDR1 and CDR2 sequences are SNHLY and FYNNEI. V was shortened by 4 bases and J by 6 bases, with 13 bases between the two germline ends. The CDR3 is 14 amino acids. CDR3 amino acids: CASSAGGPIQPQHF. CDR3 DNA: TGTGCCAGCAGTGCGGGGGGGCCGATTCAGCCCCAGCATTTT. Full variable domain (outside the CDR3, taken from reference TRBV2 and TRBJ1-5): EPEVTQTPSHQVTQMGQEVILRCVPISNHLYFYWYRQILGQKVEFLVSFYNNEISEKSEIFDDQFSVERPDGSNFTLKIRSTKLEDSAMYFCASSAGGPIQPQHFGDGTRLSIL.

The genes are TRBV27 and TRBJ2-1; 7 bases agree with TRBD2. This CDR3 is built from 15 residues. V lost 3 bases, J lost 3 bases, and 5 bases stayed unmatched. The germline V gene has CDR1 MNHEY and CDR2 SMNVEV (reference sequence). CDR3 DNA sequence: TGTGCCAGCAGTTTTTATGGGGAGGGCTACAATGAGCAGTTCTTC. Translated: CASSFYGEGYNEQFF.

This chain links TRBV13 with TRBJ1-2; D remains unclear. Germline loops: CDR1 PRHDT, CDR2 FYEKMQ (reference sequence). The germline V and J ends were trimmed by 2 bases and 4 bases, with 8 bases remaining between them. The CDR3 contains 13 residues. The chain's CDR3 is CASSLPSSYGYTF. CDR3 nucleotide sequence: TGTGCCAGCAGCTTACCGTCCTCCTATGGCTACACCTTC.

V gene TRBV19 combines with J gene TRBJ1-2, with D possibly TRBD1 on 6 matching bases. V dropped 5 bases and J dropped 7 bases, with 26 bases sitting between them. CDR1 is LNHDA, CDR2 SQIVND, per germline (reference sequence). CDR3 length: 17 residues. The DNA of the CDR3 is TGTGCCAGTAGTCCGCTCGGGGCCGGGACACCCGAGGTTGGCTACACCTTC. Translated, it gives CASSPLGAGTPEVGYTF.

The rearrangement joins TRBV27 to TRBJ2-7, with 8 bases aligning to TRBD2. Looked up from germline, CDR1 is MNHEY and CDR2 is SMNVEV (reference sequence). This CDR3 comprises 15 residues. Trimming took 6 bases from V and 4 from J; bases not matched to a gene: 11. CDR3 DNA sequence: TGTGCCAGCAGCAACGCCCTAGCGGGCGATTACGAGCAGTACTTC. It is translated as CASSNALAGDYEQYF.

This sequence joins TRBV4-3 and TRBJ1-1; 7 positions match TRBD1. CDR3 length: 13 residues. With V trimmed by 0 bases and J by 10 bases, 5 bases remained unmatched. Germline V gene sequence: CDR1 LGHNA, CDR2 YSLEER. The CDR3 nucleotides are TGCGCCAGCAGCCAAGACCAAAACAGGGGAGCTTTCTTT. This encodes CASSQDQNRGAFF.

The chain has TRBV9 and TRBJ2-7; 9 positions agree with TRBD2. Per the germline V gene, CDR1 is SGDLS and CDR2 is YYNGEE. The V gene end was trimmed by 0 bases and the J gene end by 5 bases; junction bases not matched to a gene: 3. CDR3 size: 14 residues. The CDR3 region has the DNA TGTGCCAGCAGCGTAGGAATAGCGGGAGACGAGCAGTACTTC. It translates to CASSVGIAGDEQYF.

In nucleotides, the CDR3 is TGTGCCAGCTCACCACGGACAGGGGTCGCCTACGAGCAGTACTTC. It translates to CASSPRTGVAYEQYF. The chain carries TRBV18 and TRBJ2-7; 9 nucleotides agree with TRBD1. CDR3 length: 15 amino acids. J gave up 2 bases and V 1 base, and 3 bases lay outside the gene matches. Germline-derived CDR1 and CDR2 are KGHSH and LQKENI.

The gene calls are TRBV5-8 and TRBJ2-1; TRBD2 matches at 12 bases. The germline gives CDR1 SGHTS, CDR2 YDEGEE. The ends lost 3 bases at V and 6 bases at J; junction bases unmatched: 4. This CDR3 contains 15 residues. For the CDR3, the DNA is TGTGCCAGCAGCTCTAGCGGGGGGGCCCCCAATGAGCAGTTCTTC. Its protein product is CASSSSGGAPNEQFF. Based on the CDR3 plus reference TRBV5-8 and TRBJ2-1, the full variable domain is EAGVTQSPTHLIKTRGQQATLRCSPISGHTSVYWYQQALGLGLQFLLWYDEGEERNRGNFPPRFSGRQFPNYSSELNVNALELEDSALYLCASSSSGGAPNEQFFGPGTRLTVL.